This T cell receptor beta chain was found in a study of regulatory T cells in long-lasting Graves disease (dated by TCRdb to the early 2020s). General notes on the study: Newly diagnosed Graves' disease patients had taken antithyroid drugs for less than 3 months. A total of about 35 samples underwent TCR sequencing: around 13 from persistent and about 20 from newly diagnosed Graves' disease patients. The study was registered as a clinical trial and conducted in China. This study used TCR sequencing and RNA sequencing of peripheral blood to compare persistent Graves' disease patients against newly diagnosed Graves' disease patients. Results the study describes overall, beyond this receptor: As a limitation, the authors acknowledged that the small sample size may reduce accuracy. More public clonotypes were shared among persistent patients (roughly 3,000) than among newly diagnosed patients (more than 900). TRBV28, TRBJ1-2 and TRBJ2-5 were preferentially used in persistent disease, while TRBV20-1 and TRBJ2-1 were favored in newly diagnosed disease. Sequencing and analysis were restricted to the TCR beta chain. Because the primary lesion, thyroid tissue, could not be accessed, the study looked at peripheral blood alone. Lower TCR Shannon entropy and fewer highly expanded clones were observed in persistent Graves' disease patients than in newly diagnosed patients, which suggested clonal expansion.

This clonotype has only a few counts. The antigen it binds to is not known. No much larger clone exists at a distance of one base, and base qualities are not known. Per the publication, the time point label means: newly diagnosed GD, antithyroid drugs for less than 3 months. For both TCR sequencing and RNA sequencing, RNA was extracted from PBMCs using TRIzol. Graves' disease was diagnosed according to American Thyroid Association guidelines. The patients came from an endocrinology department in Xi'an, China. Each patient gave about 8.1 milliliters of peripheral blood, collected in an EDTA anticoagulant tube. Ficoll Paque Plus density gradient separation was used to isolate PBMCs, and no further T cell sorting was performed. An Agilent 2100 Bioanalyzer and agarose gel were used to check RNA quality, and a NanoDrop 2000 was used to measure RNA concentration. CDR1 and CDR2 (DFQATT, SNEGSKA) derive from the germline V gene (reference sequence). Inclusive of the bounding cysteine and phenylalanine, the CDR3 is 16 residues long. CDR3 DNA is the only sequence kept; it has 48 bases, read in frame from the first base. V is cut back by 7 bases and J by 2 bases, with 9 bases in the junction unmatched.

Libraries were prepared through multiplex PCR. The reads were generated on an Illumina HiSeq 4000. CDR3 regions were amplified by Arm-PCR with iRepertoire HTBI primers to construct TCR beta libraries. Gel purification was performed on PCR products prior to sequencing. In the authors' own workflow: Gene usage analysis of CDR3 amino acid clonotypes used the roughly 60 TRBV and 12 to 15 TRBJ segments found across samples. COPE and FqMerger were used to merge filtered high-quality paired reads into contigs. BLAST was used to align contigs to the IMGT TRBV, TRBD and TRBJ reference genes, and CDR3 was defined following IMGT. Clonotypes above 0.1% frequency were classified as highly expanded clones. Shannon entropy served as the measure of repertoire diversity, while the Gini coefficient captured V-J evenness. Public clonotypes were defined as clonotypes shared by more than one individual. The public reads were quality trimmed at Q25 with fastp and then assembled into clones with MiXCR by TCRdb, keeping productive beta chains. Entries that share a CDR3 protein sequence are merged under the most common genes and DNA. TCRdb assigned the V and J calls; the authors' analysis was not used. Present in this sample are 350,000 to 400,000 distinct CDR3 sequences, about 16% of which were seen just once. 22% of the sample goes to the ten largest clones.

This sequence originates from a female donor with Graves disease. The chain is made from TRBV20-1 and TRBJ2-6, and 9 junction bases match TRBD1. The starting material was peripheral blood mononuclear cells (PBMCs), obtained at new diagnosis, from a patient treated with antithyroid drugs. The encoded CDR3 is CSGRGQGYAGANVLTF. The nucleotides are TGCAGTGGTCGGGGACAGGGTTATGCTGGGGCCAACGTCCTGACTTTC.